These 16 T cell receptor beta chains were all obtained from the same sample, sequenced in a study of beta chain features in type 1 diabetes. Findings and caveats of the study: Among patients with Type 1 diabetes, TCRB CDR3s were moderately but significantly shorter in every one of the four CD4+ subsets.

The entirety of the isolated RNA underwent reverse transcription, so expressed TCRB transcripts were sequenced. Profiled with immunoSEQ multiplex PCR; TCRdb holds only in-frame clones, not every one. The data show 250,000 to 300,000 clones, around 25% seen once. No antigen is known for these receptors. The specimen was naive CD4+ T cells from blood. The receptors shown here come from a woman aged 25-40 years with type 1 diabetes.

This clone was seen only a few times. The chain employs TRBV19 and TRBJ1-2, with 9 bases fitting TRBD1. The CDR3 covers 13 residues. The germline gives CDR1 LNHDA, CDR2 SQIVND (reference sequence). V was clipped by 10 bases and J by 4 bases; unmatched bases: 7. CDR3 sequence: CATLTGQGYGYTF. CDR3 sequence (DNA): TGTGCCACCCTTACGGGACAGGGCTATGGCTACACCTTC.

There are a few counts of this clone. The rearrangement joins TRBV4-1 to TRBJ2-1, with D possibly being TRBD2 (7 bases). Deletions cut 5 bases from V and 2 bases from J, with 28 bases between. The CDR3 runs 20 residues. The germline CDR1 and CDR2 sequences are MGHRA and YSYEKL. The CDR3 DNA follows: TGCGCCAGCAGCAAATCACGGACGGGACAAAAAGCGGGACCCTACAATGAGCAGTTCTTC. It translates to CASSKSRTGQKAGPYNEQFF.

V is TRBV5-1 and J is TRBJ1-1; 7 nucleotides match TRBD1. The CDR3 covers 17 residues. Germline loops: CDR1 SGHRS, CDR2 YFSETQ. With 3 bases clipped from V and 0 bases from J, the junction kept 11 bases outside the gene matches. In DNA, the CDR3 is TGCGCCAGCAGCTCGGGGACAGTCCAGGCAATGAACACTGAAGCTTTCTTT. This encodes CASSSGTVQAMNTEAFF.

The chain uses TRBV28 and TRBJ1-4; maybe TRBD1 (6 bases). Trimming removed 8 bases from V and 6 bases from J, with 13 bases in between. The CDR3 contains 13 residues. Per the germline V gene, CDR1 is MDHEN and CDR2 is SYDVKM. This chain's CDR3 is CASAVGAHEKLFF. As DNA, the CDR3 is TGTGCCAGCGCGGTGGGGGCTCATGAAAAACTGTTTTTT. The whole variable domain, remainder taken from reference TRBV28 and TRBJ1-4, is DVKVTQSSRYLVKRTGEKVFLECVQDMDHENMFWYRQDPGLGLRLIYFSYDVKMKEKGDIPEGYSVSREKKERFSLILESASTNQTSMYLCASAVGAHEKLFFGSGTQLSVL.

The chain carries TRBV5-1 and TRBJ2-2; 8 nucleotides align to TRBD1. J gave up 1 base and V 4 bases, and 3 bases lay outside the gene matches. The CDR3 covers 15 residues. The germline CDR1 and CDR2 sequences are SGHRS and YFSETQ. The CDR3 DNA reads TGCGCCAGCAGCGTCGACAGGGGGAACACCGGGGAGCTGTTTTTT. It specifies CASSVDRGNTGELFF.

This chain links TRBV5-4 with TRBJ2-3; 8 bases fit TRBD1. Germline V gene data show CDR1 as SGHNT and CDR2 as YYREEE (reference sequence). The CDR3 totals 14 residues. V was pared by 4 bases and J by 5 bases, with 6 bases of the junction left unmatched. CDR3 DNA sequence: TGTGCCAGCAGCCCGGACAGGGTGGAAGATACGCAGTATTTT. It specifies CASSPDRVEDTQYF.

The V and J genes are TRBV4-1 and TRBJ2-1, with TRBD2 matching 8 bases. The CDR3 runs to 17 residues. Germline V lookup: CDR1 MGHRA, CDR2 YSYEKL. The V segment lost 4 bases and the J segment 0 bases; nucleotides outside the gene matches: 8. CDR3 nucleotides: TGCGCCAGCAGCCCCATTATAGCGGGGAGCTCCTACAATGAGCAGTTCTTC. It encodes CASSPIIAGSSYNEQFF.

The chain links TRBV5-1 to TRBJ2-1; perhaps TRBD1 as D (5 bases). The ends were cut back, 4 bases at V and 8 bases at J, with 19 bases in the middle. CDR3 size: 15 residues. CDR1 SGHRS and CDR2 YFSETQ come from the germline V gene. CDR3 in amino acids: CASSRSSSGSDEQFF. The DNA of the CDR3 is TGCGCCAGCAGCAGATCATCGTCAGGGTCCGATGAGCAGTTCTTC.

This clone was found a few times. The chain employs TRBV11-2 and TRBJ2-1; 9 positions match TRBD2. Germline CDR1 is SGHAT and CDR2 is FQNNGV. This CDR3 spans 15 amino acids. The ends lost 0 bases at V and 12 bases at J; junction bases unmatched: 9. The DNA of the CDR3 is TGTGCCAGCAGCTTAGATGGCCCCGGGACTAGCACGCAGTTCTTC. This encodes CASSLDGPGTSTQFF.

The V gene is TRBV28, the J gene TRBJ2-7; TRBD1 aligns across 8 bases. Germline loops: CDR1 MDHEN, CDR2 SYDVKM. This CDR3 contains 16 residues. V was pared by 3 bases and J by 3 bases, with 10 bases of the junction left unmatched. CDR3 amino acids: CASSFGTRGRRYEQYF. CDR3 bases: TGTGCCAGCAGTTTTGGGACCAGGGGGCGCCGCTACGAGCAGTACTTC.

The count of this clone is one. Other DNA sequences in this specimen translate into the identical CDR3. The J gene is TRBJ2-3, the V gene TRBV18; 8 bases line up with TRBD1. The trim removed 3 bases at V and 4 bases at J, leaving 6 bases unmatched. Germline V lookup: CDR1 KGHSH, CDR2 LQKENI. The CDR3 spans 15 residues. The CDR3 loop is CASSPGQGGPDTQYF. The CDR3 region has the DNA TGTGCCAGCTCACCCGGACAGGGTGGTCCAGATACGCAGTATTTT.

This clone came up once. This chain connects TRBV7-9 to TRBJ1-1; TRBD1 agrees at 9 bases. Germline values: CDR1 SEHNR, CDR2 FQNEAQ (reference sequence). V was clipped by 5 bases and J by 6 bases; unmatched bases: 13. CDR3 length equals 16 residues. The CDR3 spells CASSTIKGQGLAEAFF. The CDR3 DNA reads as TGTGCCAGCAGCACTATCAAAGGACAGGGGCTAGCTGAAGCTTTCTTT.

This clone was observed a single time. This chain connects TRBV18 to TRBJ1-5; TRBD1 matches at 12 bases. With 2 bases clipped from V and 3 bases from J, the junction kept 2 bases outside the gene matches. The CDR3 sequence is 16 residues long. Germline CDR1 and CDR2: KGHSH and LQKENI. CDR3 nucleotide sequence: TGTGCCAGCTCACCAGGGACAGGGGGCTTCAATCAGCCCCAGCATTTT. Translating gives CASSPGTGGFNQPQHF.

This clone turned up a few times. The rearrangement links TRBV18 to TRBJ2-5; TRBD2 aligns across 9 bases. CDR1 and CDR2 from the germline V gene are KGHSH and LQKENI. The J segment lost 6 bases and the V segment lost 2 bases, leaving 4 bases of the junction unmatched. The CDR3 runs 14 residues. The CDR3 coding sequence is TGTGCCAGCTCACCAGGGACTAGCAGTCAGACCCAGTACTTC. This translates into CASSPGTSSQTQYF.

V and J are TRBV5-1 and TRBJ2-3; D may be TRBD2 (5 bases). Germline V gene data show CDR1 as SGHRS and CDR2 as YFSETQ. This CDR3 comprises 15 residues. V was clipped by 4 bases and J by 1 base, with 13 bases between them. The CDR3 sequence: CASSDRRAGTDTQYF. Here the CDR3 DNA reads TGCGCCAGCAGCGATCGGCGGGCGGGCACAGATACGCAGTATTTT.

In its sample, this clone was seen a few times. J is TRBJ2-1 and V is TRBV2; 9 bases line up with TRBD2. V lost 5 bases to trimming and J lost 5 bases; unmatched junction nucleotides: 4. The CDR3 has 14 residues. Germline V gene lookup returns CDR1 SNHLY and CDR2 FYNNEI. CDR3 sequence reads: CASSRTSENNEQFF. The CDR3, as DNA: TGTGCCAGCAGTCGGACTAGCGAGAACAATGAGCAGTTCTTC.